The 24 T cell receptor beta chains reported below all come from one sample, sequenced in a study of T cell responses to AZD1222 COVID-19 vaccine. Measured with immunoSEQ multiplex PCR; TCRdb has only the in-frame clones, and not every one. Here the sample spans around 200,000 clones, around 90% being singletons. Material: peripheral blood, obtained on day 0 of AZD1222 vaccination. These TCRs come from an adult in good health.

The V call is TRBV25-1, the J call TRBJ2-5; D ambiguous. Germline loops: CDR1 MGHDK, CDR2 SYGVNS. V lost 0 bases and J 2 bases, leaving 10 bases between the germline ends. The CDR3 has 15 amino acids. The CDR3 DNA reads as TGTGCCAGCAGTGAATACTTGGCAGTTCAAGAGACCCAGTACTTC. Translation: CASSEYLAVQETQYF.

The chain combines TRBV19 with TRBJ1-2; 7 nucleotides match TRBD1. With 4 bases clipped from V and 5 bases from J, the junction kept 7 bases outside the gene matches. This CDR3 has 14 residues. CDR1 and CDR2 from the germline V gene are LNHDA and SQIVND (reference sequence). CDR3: CASSNPGQLYGYTF. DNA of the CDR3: TGTGCCAGTAGTAACCCGGGACAGCTTTATGGCTACACCTTC.

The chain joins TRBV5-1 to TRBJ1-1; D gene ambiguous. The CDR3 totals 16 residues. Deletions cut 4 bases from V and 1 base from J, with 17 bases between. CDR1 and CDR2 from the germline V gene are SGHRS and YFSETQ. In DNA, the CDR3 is TGCGCCAGCAGCCGGGGTTTTGTTAAGGAGAACACTGAAGCTTTCTTT. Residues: CASSRGFVKENTEAFF. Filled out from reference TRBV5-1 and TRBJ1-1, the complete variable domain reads KAGVTQTPRYLIKTRGQQVTLSCSPISGHRSVSWYQQTPGQGLQFLFEYFSETQRNKGNFPGRFSGRQFSNSRSEMNVSTLELGDSALYLCASSRGFVKENTEAFFGQGTRLTVV.

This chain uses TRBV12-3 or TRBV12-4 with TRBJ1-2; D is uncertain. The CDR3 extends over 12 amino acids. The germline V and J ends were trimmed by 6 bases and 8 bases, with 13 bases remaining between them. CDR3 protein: CASSPPISGYTF. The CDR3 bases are TGTGCCAGCAGCCCCCCGATTTCAGGCTACACCTTC.

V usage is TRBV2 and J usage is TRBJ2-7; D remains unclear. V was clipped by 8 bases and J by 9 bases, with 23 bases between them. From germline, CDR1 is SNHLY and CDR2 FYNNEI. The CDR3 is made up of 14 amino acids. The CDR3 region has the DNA TGTGCCAGCTTAACTACGGGCCTCACAGCCGGGCAGTACTTC. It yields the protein CASLTTGLTAGQYF.

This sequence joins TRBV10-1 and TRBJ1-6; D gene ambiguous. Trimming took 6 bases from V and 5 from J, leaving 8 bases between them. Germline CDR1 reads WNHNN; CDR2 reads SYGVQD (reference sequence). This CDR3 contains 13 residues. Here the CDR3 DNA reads TGCGCCAGCAGAGGTCAGCATAATTCACCCCTCCACTTT. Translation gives CASRGQHNSPLHF.

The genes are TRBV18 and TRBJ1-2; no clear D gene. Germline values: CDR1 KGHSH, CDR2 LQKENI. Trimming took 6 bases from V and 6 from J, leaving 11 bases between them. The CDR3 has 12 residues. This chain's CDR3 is CASSTWGDGYTF. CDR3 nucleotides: TGTGCCAGCTCGACTTGGGGAGATGGCTACACCTTC.

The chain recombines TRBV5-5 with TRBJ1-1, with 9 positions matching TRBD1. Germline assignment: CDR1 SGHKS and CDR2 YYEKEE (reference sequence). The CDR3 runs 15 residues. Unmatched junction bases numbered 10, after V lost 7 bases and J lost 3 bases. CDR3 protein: CASGKTGGAYTEAFF. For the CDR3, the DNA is TGTGCCAGCGGAAAGACAGGGGGAGCGTACACTGAAGCTTTCTTT.

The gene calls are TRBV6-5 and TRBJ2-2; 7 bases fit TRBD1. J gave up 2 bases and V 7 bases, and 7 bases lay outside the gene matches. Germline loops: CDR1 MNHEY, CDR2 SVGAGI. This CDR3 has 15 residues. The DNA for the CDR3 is TGTGCCAGCACCCACCGGGACAGCAACACCGGGGAGCTGTTTTTT. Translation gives CASTHRDSNTGELFF.

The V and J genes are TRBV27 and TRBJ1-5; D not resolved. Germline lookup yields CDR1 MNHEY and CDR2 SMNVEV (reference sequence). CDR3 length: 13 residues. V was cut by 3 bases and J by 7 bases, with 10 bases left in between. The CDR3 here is CASSLGFGQPQHF. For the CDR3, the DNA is TGTGCCAGCAGTTTGGGTTTCGGACAGCCCCAGCATTTT.

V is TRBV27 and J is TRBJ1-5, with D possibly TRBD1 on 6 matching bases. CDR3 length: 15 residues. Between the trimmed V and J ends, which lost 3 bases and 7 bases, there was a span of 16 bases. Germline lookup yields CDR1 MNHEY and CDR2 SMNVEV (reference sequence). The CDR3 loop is CASSFTGNGGQPQHF. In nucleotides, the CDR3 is TGTGCCAGCAGTTTTACAGGGAATGGAGGACAGCCCCAGCATTTT.

As DNA, the CDR3 is TGTGCCAGCAGTTTATCGCAGACCCAGTACTTC. It translates to CASSLSQTQYF. The chain is built from TRBV12-3 or TRBV12-4 and TRBJ2-5; D not certain. The CDR3 is made up of 11 amino acids. V lost 2 bases and J lost 6, with 4 bases in between.

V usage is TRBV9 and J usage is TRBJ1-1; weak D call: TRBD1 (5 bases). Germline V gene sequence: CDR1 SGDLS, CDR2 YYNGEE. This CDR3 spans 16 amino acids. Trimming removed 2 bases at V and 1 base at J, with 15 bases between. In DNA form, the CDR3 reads TGTGCCAGCAGCGTTTTATCAAGGGGAGAGAACACTGAAGCTTTCTTT. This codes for CASSVLSRGENTEAFF.

CDR3 sequence (DNA): TGTGCCAGCAGTTTGACGAACCTGAACACTGAAGCTTTCTTT. Its translation: CASSLTNLNTEAFF. The chain recombines TRBV2 with TRBJ1-1; D is undetermined. The CDR3 extends over 14 amino acids. V was cut by 5 bases and J by 0 bases, with 10 bases left in between. The germline gives CDR1 SNHLY, CDR2 FYNNEI.

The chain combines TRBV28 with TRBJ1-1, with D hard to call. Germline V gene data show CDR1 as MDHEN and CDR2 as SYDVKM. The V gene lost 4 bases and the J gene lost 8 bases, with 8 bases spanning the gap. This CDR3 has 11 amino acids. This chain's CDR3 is CASSSAHEAFF. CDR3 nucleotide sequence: TGTGCCAGCAGTTCCGCTCACGAAGCTTTCTTT.

The CDR3 DNA sequence: TGTGCTAGTGGTTTGGCTGGCGGGAACACTGAAGCTTTCTTT. As protein: CASGLAGGNTEAFF. This rearrangement joins TRBV12-5 to TRBJ1-1, with unresolved D. This CDR3 has 14 residues. V was clipped by 1 base and J by 1 base, with 7 bases between them. CDR1 LGHNT and CDR2 FRNRAP come from the germline V gene.

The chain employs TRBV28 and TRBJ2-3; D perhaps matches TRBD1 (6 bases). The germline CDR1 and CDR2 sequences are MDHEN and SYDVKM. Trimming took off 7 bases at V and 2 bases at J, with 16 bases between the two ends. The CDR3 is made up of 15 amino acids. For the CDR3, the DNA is TGTGCCAGCACATCCCCGACAGGAAACACAGATACGCAGTATTTT. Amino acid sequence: CASTSPTGNTDTQYF.

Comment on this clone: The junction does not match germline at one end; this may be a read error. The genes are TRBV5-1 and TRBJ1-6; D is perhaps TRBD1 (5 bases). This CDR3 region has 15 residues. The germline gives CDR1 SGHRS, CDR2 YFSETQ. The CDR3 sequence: CASSGGQPDNSPLHF. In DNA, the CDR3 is TGCGCCAGCAGCGGAGGACAACCGGATAACTCACCCCTCCACTTT.

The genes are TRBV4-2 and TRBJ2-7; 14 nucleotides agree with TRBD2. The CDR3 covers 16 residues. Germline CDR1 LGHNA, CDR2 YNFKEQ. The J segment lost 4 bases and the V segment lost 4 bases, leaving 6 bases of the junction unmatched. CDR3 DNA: TGTGCCAGCAGCCTGGGACTAGCGGGAGCTCATTACGAGCAGTACTTC. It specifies CASSLGLAGAHYEQYF.

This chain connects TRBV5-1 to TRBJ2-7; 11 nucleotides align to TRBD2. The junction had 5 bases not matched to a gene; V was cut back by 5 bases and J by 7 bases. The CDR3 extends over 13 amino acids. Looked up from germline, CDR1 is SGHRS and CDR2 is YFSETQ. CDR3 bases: TGCGCCAGCAGGAGACTAGCGGGAATGGAGCAGTACTTC. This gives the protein CASRRLAGMEQYF. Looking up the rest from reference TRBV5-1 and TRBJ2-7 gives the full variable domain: KAGVTQTPRYLIKTRGQQVTLSCSPISGHRSVSWYQQTPGQGLQFLFEYFSETQRNKGNFPGRFSGRQFSNSRSEMNVSTLELGDSALYLCASRRLAGMEQYFGPGTRLTVT.

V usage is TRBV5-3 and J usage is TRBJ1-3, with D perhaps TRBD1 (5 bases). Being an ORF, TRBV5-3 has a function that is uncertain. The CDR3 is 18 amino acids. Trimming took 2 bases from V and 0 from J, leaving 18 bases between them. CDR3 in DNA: TGTGCCAGAAGCTTAAGACAGTCAGGTCCCCCCTCTGGAAACACCATATATTTT. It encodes CARSLRQSGPPSGNTIYF.

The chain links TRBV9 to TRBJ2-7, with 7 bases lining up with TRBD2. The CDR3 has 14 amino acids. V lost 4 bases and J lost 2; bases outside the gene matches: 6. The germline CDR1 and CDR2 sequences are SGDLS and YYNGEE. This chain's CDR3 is CASSPRDYPYEQYF. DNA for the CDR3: TGTGCCAGCAGCCCCCGGGACTATCCCTACGAGCAGTACTTC.

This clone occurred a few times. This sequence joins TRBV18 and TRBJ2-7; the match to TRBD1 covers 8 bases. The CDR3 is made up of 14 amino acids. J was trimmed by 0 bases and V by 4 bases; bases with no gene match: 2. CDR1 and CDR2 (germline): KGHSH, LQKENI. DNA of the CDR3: TGTGCCAGCTCACTAGGACAGGGCTCCTACGAGCAGTACTTC. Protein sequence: CASSLGQGSYEQYF.

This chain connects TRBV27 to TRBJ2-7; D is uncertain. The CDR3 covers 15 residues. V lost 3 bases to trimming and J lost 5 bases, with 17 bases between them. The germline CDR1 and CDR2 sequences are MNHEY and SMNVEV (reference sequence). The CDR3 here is CASSLERSTRDEQYF. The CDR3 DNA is TGTGCCAGCAGTTTGGAACGTTCAACACGGGACGAGCAGTACTTC.